The rows below give T cell receptor beta chains drawn from one sample of a study of shared clonotypes between healthy human individuals. The data were produced by immunoSEQ multiplex PCR, yet TCRdb's version contains in-frame clones alone and is incomplete. The profile covers roughly 480,000 clones, with 70% to 85% appearing a single time and about an eighth taken by the ten largest. Sequencing was carried out using PBMCs. The receptors come from a woman aged 40 to 50 in good health. Some clones in this sample may be carry-over from other donors' samples. Each CDR3 is given with its conserved first and last residue. A D gene is named only where the DNA matches it firmly. Size is stated for part of the rows, as once, few or many counts, or as a class when the clone is expanded.

v_gene	abundance	j_gene	d_gene	len	CDR3nt	CDR3aa
TRBV6-5	few	TRBJ2-7	TRBD2	16	TGTGCCAGCAGTTTCGTAACTAGCGGGAGCTCCTACGAGCAGTACTTC	CASSFVTSGSSYEQYF
TRBV12-2	.	TRBJ1-2	.	16	TGTGCAAGTCGCTTAGGGGACCGGGATATAAACTATGGCTACACCTTC	CASRLGDRDINYGYTF
TRBV11-2	.	TRBJ2-5	.	14	TGTGCCAGCAGCCCACCGTCTTTCCAAGAGACCCAGTACTTC	CASSPPSFQETQYF
TRBV7-6	.	TRBJ2-7	TRBD1	17	TGTGCCAGCAGCACTCGATCCGGGACAGGGGTTCCCAACGAGCAGTACTTC	CASSTRSGTGVPNEQYF
TRBV6-1	once	TRBJ1-2	.	13	TGTGCCAGCAGTGACTTTGGGGGGTATGGCTACACCTTC	CASSDFGGYGYTF
TRBV6-4	.	TRBJ1-3	.	15	TGTGCCAGCAGTGAGGGGCCAGAGGCTGGAAACACCATATATTTT	CASSEGPEAGNTIYF
TRBV5-6	few	TRBJ1-1	.	15	TGTGCCAGCAGCTTGAGTCCGGCGCCGAACACTGAAGCTTTCTTT	CASSLSPAPNTEAFF
TRBV6-1	once	TRBJ1-2	TRBD1	15	TGTGCCAGCAGTGAAATGGGACAGGGGAGTAGAGGCTACACCTTC	CASSEMGQGSRGYTF
TRBV4-3	.	TRBJ2-7	TRBD2	15	TGCGCCAGCAGCCAGTCGACTAGCGGGTTCTACGAGCAGTACTTC	CASSQSTSGFYEQYF
TRBV27	.	TRBJ2-7	TRBD2	17	TGTGCCAGCGAAAGGACTAGCGGGAGGGCGGAGGACTACGAGCAGTACTTC	CASERTSGRAEDYEQYF
TRBV2	.	TRBJ2-6	.	15	TGTGCCAGCATCCAAGGGGCAGCCGGGGCCAACGTCCTGACTTTC	CASIQGAAGANVLTF
TRBV28	.	TRBJ1-2	.	14	TGTGCCAGCAGTCTCTCGGGACGGAACTATGGCTACACCTTC	CASSLSGRNYGYTF
TRBV29-1	.	TRBJ2-5	.	13	TGCAGCGTTGAAGTCTCAGGGGTGGAGACCCAGTACTTC	CSVEVSGVETQYF
TRBV30	.	TRBJ2-7	.	15	TGTGCCTGGAGTATCTCCACCTTACCTAACTACGAGCAGTACTTC	CAWSISTLPNYEQYF
TRBV30	.	TRBJ1-1	.	13	TGTGCCTGGAGTGGGACAGCGAACACTGAAGCTTTCTTT	CAWSGTANTEAFF
TRBV4-1	.	TRBJ2-6	.	13	TGCGCCAGCAGCGTCTCTGGGGCCAACGTCCTGACTTTC	CASSVSGANVLTF
TRBV19	.	TRBJ1-1	.	16	TGTGCCAGTAGTATTGTTCGGGCGCATATGGACACTGAAGCTTTCTTT	CASSIVRAHMDTEAFF
TRBV5-1	few	TRBJ1-2	TRBD1	16	TGCGCCAGCAGCGAGAATACTGGGACAGGGCAAAAGGGCTACACCTTC	CASSENTGTGQKGYTF
TRBV5-1	.	TRBJ2-5	TRBD2	15	TGCGCCAGCAGCCAGACTAGCGGGAGTGCAGAGACCCAGTACTTC	CASSQTSGSAETQYF
TRBV5-1	.	TRBJ2-5	TRBD1	19	TGCGCCAGCAGCCAGAACAGGGGGCTGATTGAGGGATCCCAAGAGACCCAGTACTTC	CASSQNRGLIEGSQETQYF
TRBV19	.	TRBJ1-1	TRBD1	14	TGTGCCAGTAGTAGCAGGGGGGGATACACTGAAGCTTTCTTT	CASSSRGGYTEAFF
TRBV7-2	.	TRBJ1-1	.	18	TGTGCCAGCAGCTTAGAACGAGTCTCAACCTTATGGAACACTGAAGCTTTCTTT	CASSLERVSTLWNTEAFF
TRBV7-2	.	TRBJ1-1	.	13	TGTGCCAGCAGCTTAGCCGGGGCCGTTGAAGCTTTCTTT	CASSLAGAVEAFF
TRBV5-4	.	TRBJ2-5	.	15	TGTGCCAGCAGCTCAATAAAGGGGCTGGGAGAGACCCAGTACTTC	CASSSIKGLGETQYF
TRBV6-1	.	TRBJ2-3	TRBD2	14	TGTGCCAGCAGTGAGGAGGCGACTAGCGGGAGGAGGTATTTT	CASSEEATSGRRYF
TRBV2	few	TRBJ2-2	.	12	TGTGCCAGCAGTTGGCTTACCGGGGAGCTGTTTTTT	CASSWLTGELFF
TRBV9	.	TRBJ1-1	.	13	TGTGCCAGCAGCCCCTCATGGGACACTGAAGCTTTCTTT	CASSPSWDTEAFF
TRBV9	.	TRBJ2-5	TRBD1	14	TGTGCCAGCAGCTCGGACAGGCTACAAGAGACCCAGTACTTC	CASSSDRLQETQYF
TRBV23-1	.	TRBJ1-2	.	16	TGCGCCAGCAGTCATAATTGCCCGGGGGGTGGCTATGGCTACACCTTC	CASSHNCPGGGYGYTF
TRBV5-1	.	TRBJ2-1	.	14	TGCGCCAGCAGCTTGGATGTCGGAGCACCCGAGCAGTTCTTC	CASSLDVGAPEQFF
TRBV5-4	.	TRBJ2-7	TRBD2	15	TGTGCCAGCAGCTTATATGGTCTAGCGGGTGGCGAGCAGTACTTC	CASSLYGLAGGEQYF